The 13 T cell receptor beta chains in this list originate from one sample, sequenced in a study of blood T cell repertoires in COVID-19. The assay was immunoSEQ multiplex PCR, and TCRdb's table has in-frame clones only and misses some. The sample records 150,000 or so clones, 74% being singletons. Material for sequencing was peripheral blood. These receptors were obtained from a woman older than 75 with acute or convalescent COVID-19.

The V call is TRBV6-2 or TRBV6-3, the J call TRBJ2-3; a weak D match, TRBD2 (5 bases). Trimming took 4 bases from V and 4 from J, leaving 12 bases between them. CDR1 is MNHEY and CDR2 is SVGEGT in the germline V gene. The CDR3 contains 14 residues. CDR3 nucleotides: TGTGCCAGCAGTTCCCCTCAAGCGGCAGATACGCAGTATTTT. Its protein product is CASSSPQAADTQYF.

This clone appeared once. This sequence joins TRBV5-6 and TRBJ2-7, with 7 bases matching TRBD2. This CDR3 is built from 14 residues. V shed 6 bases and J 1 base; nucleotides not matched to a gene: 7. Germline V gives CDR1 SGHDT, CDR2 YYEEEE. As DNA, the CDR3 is TGTGCCAGCACCTCAGCTAGCGGATCCTACGAGCAGTACTTC. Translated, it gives CASTSASGSYEQYF.

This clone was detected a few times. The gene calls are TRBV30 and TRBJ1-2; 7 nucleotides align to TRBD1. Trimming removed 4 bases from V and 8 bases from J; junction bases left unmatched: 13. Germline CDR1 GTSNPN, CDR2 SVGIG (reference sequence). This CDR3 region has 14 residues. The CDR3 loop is CAWKTGVGFGGYTF. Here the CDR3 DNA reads TGTGCCTGGAAAACAGGGGTCGGGTTCGGCGGCTACACCTTC.

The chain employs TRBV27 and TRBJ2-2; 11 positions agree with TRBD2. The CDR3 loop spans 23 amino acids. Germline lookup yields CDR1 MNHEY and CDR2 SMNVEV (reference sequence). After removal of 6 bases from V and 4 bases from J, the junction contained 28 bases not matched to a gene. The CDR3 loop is CASSLRPVSRGYSGRAATGELFF. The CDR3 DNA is TGTGCCAGCAGCCTAAGACCAGTATCCAGGGGGTATAGCGGGAGGGCCGCCACCGGGGAGCTGTTTTTT.

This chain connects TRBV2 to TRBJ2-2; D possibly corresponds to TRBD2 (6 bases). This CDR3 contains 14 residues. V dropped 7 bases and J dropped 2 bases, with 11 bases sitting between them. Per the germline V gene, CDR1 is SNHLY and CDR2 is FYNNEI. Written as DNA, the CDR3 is TGTGCCAGCACTCTAGCGTATAACACCGGGGAGCTGTTTTTT. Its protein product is CASTLAYNTGELFF.

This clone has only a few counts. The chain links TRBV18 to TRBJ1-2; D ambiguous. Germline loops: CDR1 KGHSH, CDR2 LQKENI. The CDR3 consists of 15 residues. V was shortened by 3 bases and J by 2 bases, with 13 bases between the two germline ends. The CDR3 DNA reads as TGTGCCAGCTCACCGTCGCGTGGAGGCAACTATGGCTACACCTTC. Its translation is CASSPSRGGNYGYTF.

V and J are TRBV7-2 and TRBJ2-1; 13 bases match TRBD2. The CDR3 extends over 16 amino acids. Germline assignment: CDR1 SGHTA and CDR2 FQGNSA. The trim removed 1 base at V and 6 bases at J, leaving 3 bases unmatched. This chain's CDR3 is CASSLGLAGGINEQFF. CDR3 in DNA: TGTGCCAGCAGCTTAGGACTAGCGGGAGGTATCAATGAGCAGTTCTTC.

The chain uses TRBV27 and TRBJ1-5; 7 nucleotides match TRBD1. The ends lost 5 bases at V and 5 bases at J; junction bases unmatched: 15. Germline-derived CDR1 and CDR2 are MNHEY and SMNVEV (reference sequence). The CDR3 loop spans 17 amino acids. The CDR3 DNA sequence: TGTGCCAGCAGTAGACTATGGGCAGGGGGAAGGGATCAGCCCCAGCATTTT. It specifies CASSRLWAGGRDQPQHF.

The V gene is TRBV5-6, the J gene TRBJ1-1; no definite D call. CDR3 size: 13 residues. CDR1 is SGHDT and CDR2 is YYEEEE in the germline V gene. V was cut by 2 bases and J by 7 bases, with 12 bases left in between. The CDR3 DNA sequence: TGTGCCAGCAGCTTCATCGATTGGAGTGAAGCTTTCTTT. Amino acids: CASSFIDWSEAFF.

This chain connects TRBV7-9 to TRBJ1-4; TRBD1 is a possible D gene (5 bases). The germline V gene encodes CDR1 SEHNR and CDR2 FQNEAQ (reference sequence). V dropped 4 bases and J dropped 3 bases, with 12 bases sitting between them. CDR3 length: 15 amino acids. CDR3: CASSSRSRANEKLFF. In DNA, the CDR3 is TGTGCCAGCAGCTCGAGGTCCAGGGCTAATGAAAAACTGTTTTTT.

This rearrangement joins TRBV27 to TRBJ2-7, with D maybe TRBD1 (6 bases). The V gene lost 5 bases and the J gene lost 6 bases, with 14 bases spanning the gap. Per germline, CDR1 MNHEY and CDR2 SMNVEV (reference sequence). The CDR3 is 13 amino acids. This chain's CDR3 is CASSIRPGAEQYF. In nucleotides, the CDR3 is TGTGCCAGCAGTATCCGCCCAGGGGCCGAGCAGTACTTC.

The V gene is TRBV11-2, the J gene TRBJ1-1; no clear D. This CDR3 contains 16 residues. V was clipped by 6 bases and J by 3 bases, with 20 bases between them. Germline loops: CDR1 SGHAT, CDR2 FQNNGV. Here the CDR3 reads CASSRTPMTGDTEAFF. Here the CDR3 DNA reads TGTGCCAGCAGTAGAACTCCAATGACCGGAGACACTGAAGCTTTCTTT.

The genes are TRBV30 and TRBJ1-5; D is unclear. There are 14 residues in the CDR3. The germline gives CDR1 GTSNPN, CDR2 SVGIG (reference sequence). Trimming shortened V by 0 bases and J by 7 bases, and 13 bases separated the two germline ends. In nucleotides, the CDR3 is TGTGCCTGGAGTGTATGGAGTTTACGGCAGCCCCAGCATTTT. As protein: CAWSVWSLRQPQHF.